These 16 T cell receptor beta chains were all obtained from the same sample, sequenced in a study of kidney transplant recipient with SARS-CoV-2 infection (dated by TCRdb to about 2021). The sequencer listed for this sample is Illumina MiSeq. Starting from the raw public reads, TCRdb applied fastp trimming at Q25, assembled clones with MiXCR and retained in-frame beta chains. Rows merge per CDR3 protein into single entries with the most common DNA and genes. The sample contains 200,000 to 300,000 distinct CDR3 sequences, 29% of them found a single time. The ten top clones hold roughly 7.3% of the sample. What the time point label conveys for this sample: pre-pandemic baseline sample and day 111 after first positive SARS-CoV-2 test. The sample here was a blood sample, taken at baseline and on day 111 from a kidney transplant recipient. Receptor source: a young adult male patient who had COVID-19 and was a kidney transplant recipient. Following a transplant, some T lymphocytes may have been derived from the graft donor.

Worth noting for this clonotype: A clone one base away is much larger, so this may be a read error. In DNA, the CDR3 is TGTGCCAGCAGTGACCACAGGGGAGAAAGCCCCGGCACTAATGAAAAACTGTTTTTT. Translated: CASSDHRGESPGTNEKLFF. V usage is TRBV2 and J usage is TRBJ1-4, with 7 positions matching TRBD1. Trimming cost V 3 bases and J 2 bases; bases outside gene matches: 15. The CDR3 extends over 19 amino acids. Germline CDR1 and CDR2: SNHLY and FYNNEI.

This clonotype occurred many times. V gene TRBV5-1 combines with J gene TRBJ1-1; D is perhaps TRBD1 (5 bases). The CDR3 extends over 15 amino acids. Per germline, CDR1 SGHRS and CDR2 YFSETQ. Trimming removed 3 bases from V and 4 bases from J, with 16 bases in between. Here the CDR3 DNA reads TGCGCCAGCAGCTCCCATCGACAGACCTTCACTGAAGCTTTCTTT. Translated, it gives CASSSHRQTFTEAFF.

As to this clonotype: Possible read error: a much larger clone is one base away. J is TRBJ1-5 and V is TRBV20-1; D unclear. The CDR3 spans 16 residues. Germline CDR1 is DFQATT and CDR2 is SNEGSKA (reference sequence). V was cut by 6 bases and J by 5 bases, with 23 bases left in between. CDR3 DNA sequence: TGCAGTGCGGAGGATTCGGAGCAGAGGGCTTATCAGCCCCAGCATTTT. The encoded protein is CSAEDSEQRAYQPQHF.

As for this clonotype: A much larger clone lies a single base off, so this may be a read error. The CDR3 sequence is CASSDGRECRKTYGHTF. In DNA form, the CDR3 reads TGTGCCAGCAGTGATGGACGGGAATGTAGAAAGACCTATGGCCACACCTTC. J is TRBJ1-2 and V is TRBV6-1; no firm D call. This CDR3 contains 17 residues. Germline lookup yields CDR1 MNHNS and CDR2 SASEGT.

Many counts were recorded for this clonotype. This chain links TRBV2 with TRBJ2-5; the D is unclear. Trimming removed 4 bases at V and 5 bases at J, with 17 bases between. CDR3 length: 15 residues. Per germline, CDR1 SNHLY and CDR2 FYNNEI. CDR3 sequence: CASSVPPGMGETQYF. The CDR3 DNA is TGTGCCAGCAGTGTCCCTCCGGGTATGGGGGAGACCCAGTACTTC.

This clonotype has only a few counts. This chain connects TRBV7-9 to TRBJ2-3; the match to TRBD2 covers 8 bases. The CDR3 is 16 residues long. The V gene's germline CDR1 is SEHNR and CDR2 FQNEAQ (reference sequence). The ends lost 2 bases at V and 5 bases at J; junction bases unmatched: 9. The CDR3 region has the DNA TGTGCCAGCAGCTTAATCATTAGCGGGGATAAAGATACGCAGTATTTT. The encoded protein is CASSLIISGDKDTQYF.

This rearrangement joins TRBV4-3 to TRBJ2-3, with 10 bases identical to TRBD2. This CDR3 is built from 17 residues. Trimming cost V 0 bases and J 2 bases; bases outside gene matches: 5. Looked up from germline, CDR1 is LGHNA and CDR2 is YSLEER. In DNA form, the CDR3 reads TGCGCCAGCAGCCAAGAGTCTAGCGGGAGCTTCACAGATACGCAGTATTTT. This gives the protein CASSQESSGSFTDTQYF.

This clonotype was recorded only once. A read error may explain this, as a much larger clone is one base away. It is likely a read error, because the conserved phenylalanine at the end of the CDR3 is missing. Because the CDR3's place on the DNA is in doubt, the DNA is left out and the CDR3 is given as listed by TCRdb. V usage is TRBV7-5 and J usage is TRBJ1-2. TRBV7-5 is assigned pseudogene status. The CDR3 adds up to 19 amino acids, both ends counted. The CDR3 region is CISVPEGSHEVGKTYGYTL.

As to this clonotype: Just one base apart from a much larger clone, this may be a read error. The genes are TRBV19 and TRBJ1-1; a weak D match, TRBD1 (5 bases). Trimming took 8 bases from V and 4 from J, leaving 17 bases between them. CDR1 LNHDA and CDR2 SQIVND come from the germline V gene (reference sequence). CDR3 length equals 14 residues. The CDR3 nucleotides read TGTGCCAGTTCACCGACAAGGGGTATCACTGAAGCTTTCTTT. It translates to CASSPTRGITEAFF.

The sample holds many counts of this clonotype. The chain couples TRBV7-9 to TRBJ2-1; D is undetermined. The CDR3 spans 14 residues. V lost 3 bases and J 6 bases, leaving 12 bases between the germline ends. Germline loops: CDR1 SEHNR, CDR2 FQNEAQ (reference sequence). The CDR3 bases are TGTGCCAGCAGCTTTAGCCCACGCAGCAATGAGCAGTTCTTC. It translates to CASSFSPRSNEQFF.

Remarks on this clonotype: A clone one base away is much larger, so this may be a read error. V usage is TRBV25-1 and J usage is TRBJ2-1, with 11 bases aligning to TRBD2. This CDR3 has 14 amino acids. Per the germline V gene, CDR1 is MGHDK and CDR2 is SYGVNS. The CDR3 sequence: CASSPGTSGNGQFF. DNA of the CDR3: TGTGCCAGCAGTCCCGGGACTAGCGGAAATGGGCAGTTCTTC.

With respect to this clonotype: A much larger clone is a single base away; this may be a read error. The rearrangement uses TRBV28 and TRBJ2-4; tentative D call: TRBD1 (5 bases). Matching the DNA end better, TRBJ2-7 makes the J call doubtful. The CDR3 runs 15 residues. In germline, CDR1 is MDHEN, CDR2 SYDVKM. CDR3 sequence reads: CASSLNPKGSYEQYF. In DNA form, the CDR3 reads TGTGCCAGCAGTTTGAACCCAAAGGGGTCCTACGAGCAGTACTTC.

This clonotype has ten or more counts. J is TRBJ2-1 and V is TRBV29-1; D not resolved. Trimming cost V 4 bases and J 8 bases, with 18 bases left between them. Germline CDR1 is SQVTM and CDR2 is ANQGSEA. The CDR3 length is 14 residues. CDR3: CSVVTLGLRDEQFF. The CDR3 DNA follows: TGCAGCGTTGTCACCCTTGGATTAAGGGATGAGCAGTTCTTC.

This clonotype was detected ten times or more. The chain joins TRBV19 to TRBJ2-3; 15 bases are shared with TRBD2. CDR3 length: 16 amino acids. From germline, CDR1 is LNHDA and CDR2 SQIVND (reference sequence). V was pared by 6 bases and J by 8 bases, with 9 bases of the junction left unmatched. This CDR3 is CASSPQGLAGGATQYF. The CDR3 nucleotides read TGTGCCAGTAGCCCCCAGGGACTAGCGGGAGGTGCTACGCAGTATTTT.

The chain combines TRBV7-3 with TRBJ2-3, with D possibly matching TRBD2 (6 bases). The CDR3 consists of 15 residues. Trimming removed 3 bases from V and 2 bases from J, with 12 bases in between. Per germline, CDR1 SGHTA and CDR2 FQGTGA. Here the CDR3 reads CASSFRDSATDTQYF. The CDR3 nucleotides are TGTGCCAGCAGCTTCCGGGACTCTGCCACAGATACGCAGTATTTT.

This clonotype was detected many times. This sequence joins TRBV4-3 and TRBJ2-5, with TRBD1 as a possible D gene (6 bases). The ends were cut back, 3 bases at V and 4 bases at J, with 18 bases in the middle. CDR1 is LGHNA and CDR2 is YSLEER in the germline V gene. There are 16 residues in the CDR3. CDR3 nucleotides: TGCGCCAGCAGCCAGGGGGTAGACGGCAGGGGAGAGACCCAGTACTTC. Its protein is CASSQGVDGRGETQYF.